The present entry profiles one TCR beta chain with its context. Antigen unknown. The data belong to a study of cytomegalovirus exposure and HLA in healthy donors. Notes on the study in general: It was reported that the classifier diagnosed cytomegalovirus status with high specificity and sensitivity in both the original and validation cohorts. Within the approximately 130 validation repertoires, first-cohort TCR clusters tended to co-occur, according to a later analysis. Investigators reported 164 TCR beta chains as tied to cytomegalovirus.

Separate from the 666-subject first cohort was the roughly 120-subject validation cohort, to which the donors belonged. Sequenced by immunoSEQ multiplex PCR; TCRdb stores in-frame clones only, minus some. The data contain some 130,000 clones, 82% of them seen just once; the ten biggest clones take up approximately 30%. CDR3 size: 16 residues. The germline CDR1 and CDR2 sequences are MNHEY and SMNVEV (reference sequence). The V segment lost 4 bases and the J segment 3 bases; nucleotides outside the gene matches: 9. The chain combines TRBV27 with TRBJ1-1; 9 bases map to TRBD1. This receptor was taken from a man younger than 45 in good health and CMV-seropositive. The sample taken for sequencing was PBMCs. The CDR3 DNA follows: TGTGCCAGCAGTTCCCCCCGGACAGGGGAACACACTGAAGCTTTCTTT. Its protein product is CASSSPRTGEHTEAFF.